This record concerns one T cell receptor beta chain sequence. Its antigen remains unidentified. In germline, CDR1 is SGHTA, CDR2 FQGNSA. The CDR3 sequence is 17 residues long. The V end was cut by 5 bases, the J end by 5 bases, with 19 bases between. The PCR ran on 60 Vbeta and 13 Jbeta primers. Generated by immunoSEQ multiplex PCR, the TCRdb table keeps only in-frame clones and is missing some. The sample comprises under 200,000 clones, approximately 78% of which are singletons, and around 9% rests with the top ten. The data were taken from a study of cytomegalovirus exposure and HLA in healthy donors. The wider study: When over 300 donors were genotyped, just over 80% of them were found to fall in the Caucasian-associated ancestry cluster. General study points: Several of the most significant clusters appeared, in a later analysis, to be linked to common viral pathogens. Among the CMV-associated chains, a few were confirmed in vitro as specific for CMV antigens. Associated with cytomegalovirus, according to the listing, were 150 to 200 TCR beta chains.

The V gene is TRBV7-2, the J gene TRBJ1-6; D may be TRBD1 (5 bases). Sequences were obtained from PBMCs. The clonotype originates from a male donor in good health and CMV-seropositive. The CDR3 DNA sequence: TGTGCCAGCAGCCTTCGGACCAGGGCGATAAATAATTCACCCCTCCACTTT. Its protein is CASSLRTRAINNSPLHF.